This TCR beta chain was recovered during a study of pediatric ulcerative colitis. Broader study findings: Substantially fewer templates came from a couple of patients' blood samples. All ulcerative colitis patients, but no controls, carried a couple of rectal clonotypes.

CDR1 MDHEN and CDR2 SYDVKM come from the germline V gene. The CDR3 is made up of 14 amino acids. J lost 4 bases, V lost 4 bases, and 6 bases had no gene match. As to this clone: What it binds is not known.

The method was immunoSEQ multiplex PCR; TCRdb's version includes in-frame clones alone and lacks a portion of them. Of 55,000 to 65,000 clones in the sample, over 70% were seen once. The chain links TRBV28 to TRBJ2-7; 8 positions agree with TRBD2. The sample comprised blood. The TCR sequence derives from a boy aged 5-17 years with moderate ulcerative colitis. CDR3 loop: CASSWTSFGYEQYF. CDR3 DNA: TGTGCCAGCAGTTGGACTAGCTTCGGGTACGAGCAGTACTTC.